These 12 T cell receptor beta chains were sequenced from one sample in a study of cytomegalovirus exposure and HLA in healthy donors (dated by TCRdb to the late 2010s). The method was the immunoSEQ multiplex PCR assay. For the multiplex PCR, a mixture combining 60 forward primers for TCR Vbeta segments and 13 reverse primers for TCR Jbeta segments was used. The immuneACCESS repertoire file appears here via TCRdb, limited to in-frame rearrangements. These files lack a portion of the clones; in checked studies, under half of the deficit traces to unresolved V genes, and the cause of the others is not known. For this sample the table gives about 110,000 clones, of which 75% to 90% were detected only once. The ten largest clones represent 6.5% to 7% of the sample. The specimen was PBMCs. Receptors originate from a man aged 25 to 45 in good health and CMV-seropositive.

This rearrangement joins TRBV9 to TRBJ2-3; possibly TRBD2 for D (5 bases). CDR1 and CDR2 from the germline V gene are SGDLS and YYNGEE. V was clipped by 4 bases and J by 0 bases, with 12 bases between them. The length of the CDR3 is 15 residues. CDR3 in amino acids: CASSRAASSTDTQYF. The DNA for the CDR3 is TGTGCCAGCAGCAGAGCGGCCTCTAGCACAGATACGCAGTATTTT.

V and J are TRBV7-9 and TRBJ2-5; TRBD2 agrees at 8 bases. The CDR3 spans 15 residues. Germline V CDR1 and CDR2: SEHNR, FQNEAQ (reference sequence). Trimming at V came to 3 bases and at J to 3 bases, leaving 6 bases not matched to a gene. The CDR3 DNA sequence: TGTGCCAGCAGCTTCGGGGGACTAGTGGAAGAGACCCAGTACTTC. Amino acids: CASSFGGLVEETQYF.

The rearrangement uses TRBV19 and TRBJ2-7; the D gene is possibly TRBD1 (5 bases). Germline V gene data show CDR1 as LNHDA and CDR2 as SQIVND (reference sequence). The CDR3 loop spans 13 amino acids. Trimming cost V 3 bases and J 4 bases, with 10 bases left between them. The CDR3 protein is CASSMTDGYEQYF. The CDR3 DNA reads TGTGCCAGTAGTATGACAGATGGGTACGAGCAGTACTTC.

The chain employs TRBV29-1 and TRBJ2-1; the match to TRBD1 covers 7 bases. Trimming at V came to 5 bases and at J to 5 bases, leaving 0 bases not matched to a gene. The CDR3 has 11 amino acids. Germline-derived CDR1 and CDR2 are SQVTM and ANQGSEA. The CDR3 nucleotides are TGCAGCGTTACAGGGGACAATGAGCAGTTCTTC. Its translation is CSVTGDNEQFF.

The rearrangement uses TRBV14 and TRBJ2-1; 8 bases align to TRBD2. V was clipped by 4 bases and J by 0 bases; unmatched bases: 5. This CDR3 is 16 amino acids long. Germline CDR1 and CDR2: SGHDN and FVKESK. The CDR3 reads CASSPTSGPSYNEQFF. Here the CDR3 DNA reads TGTGCCAGCAGCCCTACTAGCGGTCCCTCCTACAATGAGCAGTTCTTC.

The rearrangement links TRBV2 to TRBJ1-5; D is undetermined. Germline V gives CDR1 SNHLY, CDR2 FYNNEI. The CDR3 spans 14 residues. The germline V and J ends were trimmed by 4 bases and 0 bases, with 7 bases remaining between them. The CDR3 spells CASSVRGSNQPQHF. CDR3 nucleotides: TGTGCCAGCAGTGTGCGGGGTAGCAATCAGCCCCAGCATTTT.

The chain is built from TRBV10-2 and TRBJ1-5; TRBD1 aligns across 8 bases. The CDR3 runs to 14 residues. The V gene's germline CDR1 is WSHSY and CDR2 SAAADI. After removal of 6 bases from V and 5 bases from J, the junction contained 6 bases not matched to a gene. CDR3: CASRPDRVHQPQHF. The CDR3 coding sequence is TGCGCCAGCAGGCCGGACAGGGTTCATCAGCCCCAGCATTTT.

The V and J genes are TRBV6-6 and TRBJ1-6, with D hard to call. CDR1 is MNHNY and CDR2 is SVGAGI in the germline V gene (reference sequence). V lost 6 bases, J lost 12 bases, and 9 bases lay in between. The CDR3 extends over 11 amino acids. Written as DNA, the CDR3 is TGTGCCAGCAGCCCCCGCGGACCCCTCCACTTT. Protein product: CASSPRGPLHF.

The gene calls are TRBV11-2 and TRBJ1-6, with 7 bases fitting TRBD1. Looked up from germline, CDR1 is SGHAT and CDR2 is FQNNGV. V dropped 6 bases and J dropped 8; count of bases not matched to a gene: 10. CDR3 size: 15 residues. This CDR3 reads CASSSVRGPYSPLHF. The CDR3 DNA reads TGTGCCAGCAGTTCAGTGAGGGGGCCTTATTCACCCCTCCACTTT.

Notes on this clone: The same CDR3 can be traced to other DNA sequences in this sample. V usage is TRBV7-9 and J usage is TRBJ1-6; D gene unclear. Trimming pared 5 bases from V and 7 bases from J, leaving 12 bases between. Germline CDR1 reads SEHNR; CDR2 reads FQNEAQ (reference sequence). This CDR3 has 14 residues. In DNA, the CDR3 is TGTGCCAGCAGCCTACCGGGGAGCAATTCACCCCTCCACTTT. This codes for CASSLPGSNSPLHF.

This rearrangement joins TRBV10-1 to TRBJ2-7, with D possibly being TRBD1 (5 bases). CDR3 size: 13 residues. The germline V gene has CDR1 WNHNN and CDR2 SYGVQD (reference sequence). Trimming took off 2 bases at V and 1 base at J, with 6 bases between the two ends. CDR3 DNA: TGCGCCAGCAGTGAGGCAGGGTCCTACGAGCAGTACTTC. Amino acids: CASSEAGSYEQYF.

The genes are TRBV5-1 and TRBJ2-6, with D perhaps matching TRBD2 (6 bases). The CDR3 is 16 amino acids. Germline CDR1 SGHRS, CDR2 YFSETQ. The germline V and J ends were trimmed by 0 bases and 4 bases, with 11 bases remaining between them. The CDR3 coding sequence is TGCGCCAGCAGCTTGGAGGGACTCCAGGGGGCCAACGTCCTGACTTTC. Residues: CASSLEGLQGANVLTF.